This T cell receptor beta chain was sequenced in a study of cytomegalovirus exposure and HLA in healthy donors. Study-level background: The approximately 710 first-cohort repertoires and the roughly 130 validation repertoires shared the same platform, a later analysis reported.

Study-wide results and caveats: In vitro confirmation showed a few CMV-associated chains to be CMV antigen specific. Both high specificity and high sensitivity reportedly marked the classifier's diagnosis of cytomegalovirus status. The study designated 150 to 200 TCR beta chains cytomegalovirus-associated.

CDR1 and CDR2 (germline): SGDLS, YYNGEE. This CDR3 is 15 amino acids long. The V end lost 4 bases, the J end lost 3 bases, and 13 bases lay between the germline ends. Note on this clone: Its specificity is not known.

Method: immunoSEQ multiplex PCR; TCRdb's copy keeps in-frame clones and lacks some. Here the sample spans tens of thousands of clones, around 89% being singletons. The chain couples TRBV9 to TRBJ1-4, with D possibly being TRBD1 (5 bases). The sequence came from a woman between 18 and 29 years old in good health and CMV-seronegative. The sequencing sample was made of PBMCs. In DNA form, the CDR3 reads TGTGCCAGCAGCTCCAGACAGCCCCCTAATGAAAAACTGTTTTTT. Residues: CASSSRQPPNEKLFF.